The T cell receptor beta chain described here comes from a study of identical twins. The germline V and J ends were trimmed by 5 bases and 8 bases, with 13 bases remaining between them. The CDR3 has 13 amino acids. Germline V CDR1 and CDR2: WNHNN, SYGVQD (reference sequence). TCRdb itself ran the 5' RACE reads through MiXCR, one entry per CDR3 protein. The sample lists 150,000 or so distinct CDR3 sequences; 3% to 4.5% were seen once. This clonotype has at least ten counts. This TCR came from a man between 18 and 29 years old in good health. The chain couples TRBV10-1 to TRBJ2-1; D is ambiguous. Sequencing input: memory T cells sorted from blood. The CDR3 spells CASSKTPPDEQFF. The CDR3 DNA is TGCGCCAGCAGTAAGACACCCCCGGATGAGCAGTTCTTC.